Listed below are T cell receptor beta chains from one sample, sequenced in a study of T cells in Graves' hyperthyroidism and ophthalmopathy. TCRdb recomputed calls from the multiplex PCR reads with MiXCR, one row per CDR3 protein. This repertoire shows 380,000 or so distinct CDR3 sequences, around 14% found once; its top ten account for around 23%. Sequenced sample: blood. The receptors stem from a young woman with Graves' hyperthyroidism. Both conserved end residues are part of each CDR3. The D gene is left open where the match is weak. Clone size is shown for a subset of rows, as once, few, many or a class of expanded clone.

clone size | J gene | D gene | V gene | CDR3 protein | CDR3 DNA
few | TRBJ2-2 | . | TRBV6-1 | CASSPMRYGELFF | TGTGCCAGCAGCCCTATGCGCTACGGGGAGCTGTTTTTT
many | TRBJ2-7 | TRBD2 | TRBV20-1 | CSARDPGTSGSRYEQYF | TGCAGTGCTAGAGACCCCGGGACTAGCGGGAGTCGCTACGAGCAGTACTTC
many | TRBJ2-2 | . | TRBV11-3 | CASSLEGSLESGELFF | TGTGCCAGCAGCTTAGAGGGCAGCTTGGAAAGCGGGGAGCTGTTTTTT
few | TRBJ2-1 | . | TRBV19 | CASSWGDEQFF | TGTGCCAGTAGTTGGGGAGATGAGCAGTTCTTC
few | TRBJ1-5 | . | TRBV19 | CASSILFGDQPQHF | TGTGCCAGTAGTATTCTATTCGGGGATCAGCCCCAGCATTTT
. | TRBJ1-3 | . | TRBV7-2 | CASSLAGSPGNTIYF | TGTGCCAGCAGCTTAGCAGGGTCCCCTGGAAACACCATATATTTT
. | TRBJ2-1 | TRBD1 | TRBV6-6 | CASSYSRGQGTYNEQFF | TGTGCCAGCAGTTACTCCAGGGGGCAGGGGACATACAATGAGCAGTTCTTC
many | TRBJ2-2 | . | TRBV7-6 | CASSLVAGPGPGELFF | TGTGCCAGCAGCTTAGTAGCAGGACCTGGACCCGGGGAGCTGTTTTTT
many | TRBJ1-1 | . | TRBV20-1 | CSATTRTGDLNTEAFF | TGCAGTGCTACGACGCGAACGGGGGATTTGAACACTGAAGCTTTCTTT
few | TRBJ2-1 | TRBD2 | TRBV19 | CASSGLAGEVNYNEQFF | TGTGCCAGTAGTGGCCTAGCGGGAGAAGTCAACTACAATGAGCAGTTCTTC
many | TRBJ2-3 | TRBD1 | TRBV6-1 | CASTDRATDTQYF | TGTGCCAGCACGGACAGGGCAACAGATACGCAGTATTTT
. | TRBJ2-6 | . | TRBV10-3 | CAIRDTDSGANVLTF | TGTGCCATCCGGGACACTGACTCTGGGGCCAACGTCCTGACTTTC
few | TRBJ2-7 | . | TRBV3-1 | CASSTQNRYSYEQYF | TGTGCCAGCAGCACTCAGAACCGGTACTCCTACGAGCAGTACTTC
few | TRBJ2-1 | TRBD2 | TRBV7-2 | CASSTGTSGSEQFF | TGTGCCAGCAGCACGGGGACTAGCGGATCAGAGCAGTTCTTC
many | TRBJ2-7 | TRBD2 | TRBV20-1 | CSARAPGLADSYEQYF | TGCAGTGCTAGGGCCCCCGGACTAGCCGACTCCTACGAGCAGTACTTC
many | TRBJ1-1 | TRBD1 | TRBV28 | CATLRGPNTEAFF | TGTGCCACCTTAAGGGGGCCGAACACTGAAGCTTTCTTT
few | TRBJ2-5 | TRBD2 | TRBV20-1 | CSAARPGGAQYF | TGCAGTGCTGCGCGCCCGGGAGGCGCCCAGTACTTC
many | TRBJ1-6 | . | TRBV6-2/TRBV6-3 | CASSRTGPRSSPLHF | TGTGCCAGCAGCCGAACAGGGCCGCGTAGTTCACCCCTCCACTTT
. | TRBJ2-3 | . | TRBV20-1 | CSGGVLGVSDTQYF | TGCAGTGGGGGGGTGCTAGGAGTATCAGATACGCAGTATTTT
. | TRBJ2-3 | . | TRBV29-1 | CSVGASSDTQYF | TGCAGCGTTGGTGCTAGCTCAGATACGCAGTATTTT
. | TRBJ2-1 | TRBD2 | TRBV6-1 | CASTSAGGSSYNEQFF | TGTGCCAGCACCTCAGCGGGAGGGAGCTCCTACAATGAGCAGTTCTTC
many | TRBJ1-5 | . | TRBV6-1 | CASKTGGNQPQHF | TGTGCCAGTAAGACTGGGGGCAATCAGCCCCAGCATTTT
many | TRBJ1-6 | . | TRBV7-9 | CASSLAANSPLHF | TGTGCCAGCAGCTTAGCGGCAAATTCACCCCTCCACTTT
many | TRBJ2-3 | TRBD2 | TRBV20-1 | CSAYGTSGSLDTQYF | TGCAGTGCTTACGGGACTAGCGGGAGTTTAGATACGCAGTATTTT
many | TRBJ2-1 | TRBD2 | TRBV27 | CASSSQSGRGHEQFF | TGTGCCAGCAGTTCTCAAAGCGGGAGGGGCCATGAGCAGTTCTTC
many | TRBJ1-6 | . | TRBV6-2/TRBV6-3 | CASSYGRANSPLHF | TGTGCCAGCAGTTACGGCAGGGCGAATTCACCCCTCCACTTT
many | TRBJ2-2 | TRBD2 | TRBV11-2 | CASSLGLGGRDGELFF | TGTGCCAGCAGCTTAGGTCTGGGCGGGAGAGATGGGGAGCTGTTTTTT